These 27 T cell receptor beta chains were sequenced from one sample in a study of cytomegalovirus exposure and HLA in healthy donors. The PCR ran on 60 Vbeta and 13 Jbeta primers. Clones were read by immunoSEQ multiplex PCR, and TCRdb kept only the in-frame ones, dropping some. The sample holds 45,000 to 60,000 clones, 72% seen once. Sequenced material: PBMCs. The receptors were sampled from a woman aged 50 to 60 in good health and CMV-seronegative.

The chain is built from TRBV5-1 and TRBJ2-3, with no clear D. V lost 1 base, J lost 5 bases, and 8 bases lay in between. Germline loops: CDR1 SGHRS, CDR2 YFSETQ. This CDR3 comprises 13 residues. This CDR3 reads CASSLTVKDTQYF. CDR3 nucleotide sequence: TGCGCCAGCAGCTTGACAGTGAAAGATACGCAGTATTTT. Together with reference TRBV5-1 and TRBJ2-3, the CDR3 gives the full variable domain: KAGVTQTPRYLIKTRGQQVTLSCSPISGHRSVSWYQQTPGQGLQFLFEYFSETQRNKGNFPGRFSGRQFSNSRSEMNVSTLELGDSALYLCASSLTVKDTQYFGPGTRLTVL.

The chain recombines TRBV11-2 with TRBJ2-7; tentative D call: TRBD2 (7 bases). The CDR3 has 15 residues. CDR1 is SGHAT and CDR2 is FQNNGV in the germline V gene. With 1 base removed from V and 2 bases from J, the gap between germline ends came to 12 bases. The CDR3 loop reads CASSLAYGGPYEQYF. The CDR3, as DNA: TGTGCCAGCAGCTTAGCTTACGGGGGGCCCTACGAGCAGTACTTC.

The rearrangement uses TRBV6-5 and TRBJ1-1; D is unresolved. Germline V CDR1 and CDR2: MNHEY, SVGAGI. The CDR3 is 13 residues long. V was pared by 4 bases and J by 1 base, with 7 bases between. The CDR3 protein is CASSWRANTEAFF. The DNA for the CDR3 is TGTGCCAGCAGTTGGAGAGCGAACACTGAAGCTTTCTTT.

The rearrangement uses TRBV30 and TRBJ2-5; 7 nucleotides agree with TRBD2. Trimming removed 0 bases from V and 5 bases from J; junction bases left unmatched: 6. The germline gives CDR1 GTSNPN, CDR2 SVGIG (reference sequence). The length of the CDR3 is 14 residues. For the CDR3, the DNA is TGTGCCTGGAGTGTAGGCGGGAGTGCGGAGACCCAGTACTTC. Its protein is CAWSVGGSAETQYF.

This clone appeared a few times. The CDR3: CASSLAAGTGELFF. The DNA of the CDR3 is TGTGCCAGCAGTCTAGCGGCAGGTACCGGGGAGCTGTTTTTT. The chain combines TRBV6-6 with TRBJ2-2; 7 bases are shared with TRBD2. V dropped 5 bases and J dropped 5; count of bases not matched to a gene: 5. The CDR3 length is 14 residues. Germline V gene lookup returns CDR1 MNHNY and CDR2 SVGAGI (reference sequence).

J is TRBJ1-4 and V is TRBV18, with D uncertain. The CDR3 totals 14 residues. The germline V and J ends were trimmed by 6 bases and 0 bases, with 8 bases remaining between them. CDR1 KGHSH and CDR2 LQKENI come from the germline V gene. The CDR3 spells CASSRESTNEKLFF. CDR3 bases: TGTGCCAGCTCCCGAGAGTCAACTAATGAAAAACTGTTTTTT.

This chain uses TRBV7-3 with TRBJ2-5; TRBD2 matches 8 bases. The V gene end was trimmed by 4 bases and the J gene end by 5 bases; junction bases not matched to a gene: 3. The CDR3 runs to 13 residues. Per the germline V gene, CDR1 is SGHTA and CDR2 is FQGTGA. This CDR3 reads CASSSSGGETQYF. For the CDR3, the DNA is TGTGCCAGCAGCTCGAGCGGGGGTGAGACCCAGTACTTC.

This clone has a handful of counts. Given the absence of the conserved phenylalanine or tryptophan at the CDR3 end, a read error is likely. It is unclear where the CDR3 begins or ends on the DNA, so no DNA is shown, and the CDR3 is as TCRdb lists it. CDR3 protein: CASILRMDPGIGTEALV. The chain is built from TRBV21-1 and TRBJ1-1. TRBV21-1 has pseudogene status. The CDR3 region is 17 residues in length, termini included.

This chain links TRBV4-2 with TRBJ2-3; no definite D call. The CDR3 totals 11 residues. The germline V gene has CDR1 LGHNA and CDR2 YNFKEQ. The V end lost 5 bases, the J end lost 3 bases, and 3 bases lay between the germline ends. The CDR3 coding sequence is TGTGCCAGCAGCTATACAGATACGCAGTATTTT. Its translation is CASSYTDTQYF.

The genes are TRBV7-9 and TRBJ1-1; D is possibly TRBD1 (6 bases). V was pared by 4 bases and J by 5 bases, with 14 bases between. Germline values: CDR1 SEHNR, CDR2 FQNEAQ (reference sequence). The CDR3 has 14 amino acids. The CDR3 region is CASSSGVRGTEAFF. The CDR3 nucleotides read TGTGCCAGCAGCTCCGGGGTCAGGGGTACTGAAGCTTTCTTT.

The rearrangement joins TRBV27 to TRBJ2-5; D is ambiguous. V lost 6 bases to trimming and J lost 2 bases, with 16 bases between them. The CDR3 contains 15 residues. Germline V gene sequence: CDR1 MNHEY, CDR2 SMNVEV (reference sequence). The CDR3 region is CASRLLSVSQETQYF. The CDR3 DNA is TGTGCCAGCAGACTCCTGTCGGTTAGTCAAGAGACCCAGTACTTC.

The CDR3 DNA follows: TGTGCCAGCAGTTTAGGTCCTTTTAGCGGGGGGTACAATGAGCAGTTCTTC. It translates to CASSLGPFSGGYNEQFF. The chain uses TRBV28 and TRBJ2-1, with 10 bases that match TRBD2. The CDR3 length is 17 residues. V lost 2 bases to trimming and J lost 4 bases; unmatched junction nucleotides: 8. The germline V gene has CDR1 MDHEN and CDR2 SYDVKM.

This clone was seen only once. The chain employs TRBV6-1 and TRBJ2-5; 13 bases are a match to TRBD2. The CDR3 spans 15 residues. V gave up 5 bases and J gave up 5 bases; unmatched junction bases: 5. Germline CDR1 MNHNS, CDR2 SASEGT. In DNA form, the CDR3 reads TGTGCCAGCAGTTCGACGACTAGCGGGGGGGAGACCCAGTACTTC. As protein: CASSSTTSGGETQYF.

The chain uses TRBV5-1 and TRBJ2-5, with D possibly matching TRBD1 (6 bases). Germline V gives CDR1 SGHRS, CDR2 YFSETQ. The CDR3 has 15 residues. The V gene lost 4 bases and the J gene lost 1 base, with 14 bases spanning the gap. CDR3 coding DNA: TGCGCCAGCAGCGCCTACCAGGGGATCCAAGAGACCCAGTACTTC. Protein sequence: CASSAYQGIQETQYF.

The table lists this clone with a few counts. The V and J genes are TRBV5-1 and TRBJ2-2, with 8 bases aligning to TRBD2. The CDR3 sequence is 16 residues long. Losses at the gene ends were 0 bases for V and 6 bases for J; bases not matched to a gene: 7. The V gene's germline CDR1 is SGHRS and CDR2 YFSETQ. DNA of the CDR3: TGCGCCAGCAGCTTGGTACCGGGAGGGCAAGCCGGGGAGCTGTTTTTT. This encodes CASSLVPGGQAGELFF.

The chain recombines TRBV6-6 with TRBJ2-2, with D hard to call. Trimming pared 2 bases from V and 7 bases from J, leaving 11 bases between. Germline CDR1 is MNHNY and CDR2 is SVGAGI (reference sequence). CDR3 length equals 14 residues. CDR3 sequence (DNA): TGTGCCAGCAGTTACCGGAGTGATGGCGGGGAGCTGTTTTTT. Its protein product is CASSYRSDGGELFF.

CDR3 sequence: CASSTTGKAGGYTF. CDR3 sequence (DNA): TGTGCCAGTAGTACCACAGGGAAGGCTGGAGGCTACACCTTC. The chain links TRBV19 to TRBJ1-2; D is perhaps TRBD1 (6 bases). Germline CDR1 and CDR2: LNHDA and SQIVND (reference sequence). Trimming pared 4 bases from V and 8 bases from J, leaving 17 bases between. The CDR3 has 14 amino acids.

The V call is TRBV6-5, the J call TRBJ2-7, with TRBD1 identical over 9 bases. The CDR3 has 15 residues. Germline CDR1 and CDR2: MNHEY and SVGAGI. V was clipped by 3 bases and J by 3 bases; unmatched bases: 6. The CDR3 reads CASSYAGQGIYEQYF. The CDR3 DNA sequence: TGTGCCAGCAGTTATGCCGGACAGGGGATCTACGAGCAGTACTTC.

This clone occurred once. The rearrangement links TRBV4-1 to TRBJ2-3; no clear D gene. Between the trimmed V and J ends, which lost 0 bases and 0 bases, there was a span of 4 bases. The germline CDR1 and CDR2 sequences are MGHRA and YSYEKL. This CDR3 is built from 14 residues. The CDR3 region has the DNA TGCGCCAGCAGCCAAGATCGGAGCACAGATACGCAGTATTTT. Amino acid sequence: CASSQDRSTDTQYF.

The V gene is TRBV19, the J gene TRBJ2-6; D is undetermined. Germline assignment: CDR1 LNHDA and CDR2 SQIVND (reference sequence). This CDR3 has 15 amino acids. V was cut by 7 bases and J by 0 bases, with 10 bases left in between. The CDR3 DNA is TGTGCCAGTATTGACTTCAGCTCTGGGGCCAACGTCCTGACTTTC. Encoded protein: CASIDFSSGANVLTF.

This chain uses TRBV2 with TRBJ2-7, with D perhaps TRBD1 (6 bases). Germline V gene sequence: CDR1 SNHLY, CDR2 FYNNEI. The CDR3 extends over 12 amino acids. Trimming left V 8 bases short and J 7 bases short, with 15 bases between. The CDR3 DNA is TGTGCCAGCGGGGGCGATTCGGGGGAGCAGTACTTC. Translating gives CASGGDSGEQYF.

The V gene is TRBV9, the J gene TRBJ2-5; D possibly corresponds to TRBD2 (6 bases). V lost 0 bases to trimming and J lost 1 base, with 16 bases between them. Germline V gene lookup returns CDR1 SGDLS and CDR2 YYNGEE. CDR3 length: 17 residues. CDR3 protein: CASSVGRDSLSQETQYF. In DNA, the CDR3 is TGTGCCAGCAGCGTAGGAAGGGACTCTCTGTCCCAAGAGACCCAGTACTTC.

The V gene is TRBV28, the J gene TRBJ2-3; 9 bases agree with TRBD1. CDR3 size: 18 residues. The V and J ends lost 5 bases and 2 bases, in that order; junction bases with no gene match: 14. The germline gives CDR1 MDHEN, CDR2 SYDVKM. CDR3 nucleotide sequence: TGTGCCAGCAGTCCCGCCGGCGTTGGACAGGGGCCCACAGATACGCAGTATTTT. It encodes CASSPAGVGQGPTDTQYF.

This clone was seen a single time. The genes are TRBV19 and TRBJ1-1, with D perhaps matching TRBD1 (6 bases). This CDR3 is built from 15 residues. V shed 1 base and J shed 9 bases, with 18 bases lying between them. CDR1 and CDR2 from the germline V gene are LNHDA and SQIVND (reference sequence). CDR3 coding DNA: TGTGCCAGTAGTATAGCCCGCTCAGGGGATAGGAAAGCTTTCTTT. Amino acids: CASSIARSGDRKAFF.

The genes are TRBV30 and TRBJ2-6; D may be TRBD2 (5 bases). Per the germline V gene, CDR1 is GTSNPN and CDR2 is SVGIG (reference sequence). CDR3 length: 14 residues. Trimming removed 5 bases at V and 0 bases at J, with 8 bases between. CDR3 residues: CAWGGDSGANVLTF. The CDR3 DNA sequence: TGTGCCTGGGGAGGTGACTCTGGGGCCAACGTCCTGACTTTC. The complete variable domain, with remaining parts taken from reference TRBV30 and TRBJ2-6, reads SQTIHQWPATLVQPVGSPLSLECTVEGTSNPNLYWYRQAAGRGLQLLFYSVGIGQISSEVPQNLSASRPQDRQFILSSKKLLLSDSGFYLCAWGGDSGANVLTFGAGSRLTVL.

This rearrangement joins TRBV10-1 to TRBJ1-6; D is unclear. Trimming cost V 6 bases and J 8 bases, with 8 bases left between them. In germline, CDR1 is WNHNN, CDR2 SYGVQD (reference sequence). The CDR3 totals 12 residues. CDR3 residues: CASRSRDSPLHF. The CDR3 bases are TGCGCCAGCAGATCACGGGATTCACCCCTCCACTTT.

This chain uses TRBV4-2 with TRBJ1-2, with D possibly matching TRBD1 (5 bases). The CDR3 sequence is 13 residues long. Deletions cut 4 bases from V and 7 bases from J, with 13 bases between. CDR1 is LGHNA, CDR2 YNFKEQ, per germline. In DNA form, the CDR3 reads TGTGCCAGCAGCCCGCAGGGATACGGTGGCTACACCTTC. Protein sequence: CASSPQGYGGYTF.